A single T cell receptor (beta chain) is shown here with its context. Per the authors' pipeline: Researchers report that nucleated cell counts were estimated from reference gene primer amplification. Clones were sequenced by immunoSEQ multiplex PCR, and TCRdb holds only the in-frame ones, with some missing. V and J calls and clone size are as listed in that table; D and trimming were resolved from the DNA. The sample consists of approximately 260,000 clones, 86% of them appearing once. The source of the sample is a study of blood T cell repertoires in COVID-19. Study-level background: The cDNA or gDNA used as material had been derived from T cells, B-cell-depleted T cells, or PBMCs.

The V segment lost 5 bases and the J segment 8 bases; nucleotides outside the gene matches: 14. CDR1 is SGHTA, CDR2 FQGNSA, per germline. The CDR3 has 16 amino acids. This receptor was obtained from a man between 18 and 35 years old with active or convalescent COVID-19. Sequencing used peripheral blood. The chain recombines TRBV7-2 with TRBJ1-4; 7 bases fit TRBD1. CDR3 protein: CASSPTTGSSKEKLFF. The CDR3 region has the DNA TGTGCCAGCAGCCCTACGACAGGGAGTAGTAAGGAAAAACTGTTTTTT.